These T cell receptor beta chains were read from a single sample in a study of blood T cell repertoires in COVID-19. Profiling relied on immunoSEQ multiplex PCR, and the TCRdb table lists in-frame clones only, not all of them. Of around 290,000 clones listed, around 89% are singletons. The sample comprised peripheral blood. The receptors stem from a man aged 35-49 years with acute or convalescent COVID-19. CDR3s include the opening cysteine and the closing phenylalanine or tryptophan. Part of the rows lack a size; the others show once, few, many or a class for expanded clones.

CDR3aa	abundance	v_gene
CASSLGAGANEQFF	few	TRBV5-1
CASSPPKGGGTDTQYF	-	TRBV5-1
CASSLVPTRGDSGQYF	-	TRBV7-2
CASSLASNQPQHF	-	TRBV12-3/TRBV12-4
CASSLTQDNTEAFF	-	TRBV5-1
CASGLVITRDRAEAFF	-	TRBV12-5
CASTFLGQGGDTQYF	few	TRBV5-1
CATSDTRTGSGTDTQYF	-	TRBV24-1
CASSATGTGEGGYTF	once	TRBV2
CASRNGHNTGELFF	-	TRBV10-2
CASSIDRGEGQPQHF	-	TRBV19
CASSLAGGTEQYF	once	TRBV12-3/TRBV12-4
CAWTPFGGSTGELFF	-	TRBV30
CASTRGWGPDDAKLFF	-	TRBV5-6